This section outlines one T cell receptor beta chain sequence together with its context. Its antigen is unknown. Reverse transcribing all isolated RNA meant expressed TCRB transcripts were sequenced. TCRdb keeps only in-frame clones here, not all; method: immunoSEQ multiplex PCR. This sample carries approximately 40,000 clones, 50% of them seen once, and the ten largest clones take over 0.2%. CD45RO/CCR7/CD25/CD127/CD95/CD27 separated CD4+ naive, central memory, regulatory and stem cell-like memory cells by sorting. The V gene end was trimmed by 6 bases and the J gene end by 7 bases; junction bases not matched to a gene: 8. Germline V gives CDR1 SGHTA, CDR2 FQGNSA. The CDR3 spans 15 residues. The sample belongs to a study of beta chain features in type 1 diabetes. Notes on the study in general: In every one of the four CD4+ subsets, TCRB CDR3s were moderately but significantly shorter in Type 1 diabetes patients.

The sequenced material came from stem cell memory CD4+ T cells from blood. This clonotype was sampled from a young woman in good health. The rearrangement joins TRBV7-2 to TRBJ2-1; 11 bases agree with TRBD2. In DNA form, the CDR3 reads TGTGCCAGCAGTCTCAGACTAGCGGGATGGAATGAGCAGTTCTTC. Translated: CASSLRLAGWNEQFF.